Shown below are 3 T cell receptor beta chains from a single sample sequenced in a study of shared clonotypes between healthy human individuals. Assay: immunoSEQ multiplex PCR; the TCRdb copy retains only in-frame clones and omits some. The sample contains 100,000 to 130,000 clones, more than 65% of which appear only once. Sequencing was carried out using memory CD8+ T cells sorted from blood. The sample's subset: CD45RO+ cells pooled with CCR7-negative TemRA cells. These receptors all come from a woman in her thirties in good health.

The chain carries TRBV2 and TRBJ2-7; D may be TRBD2 (6 bases). From germline, CDR1 is SNHLY and CDR2 FYNNEI. There are 14 residues in the CDR3. Trimming pared 9 bases from V and 0 bases from J, leaving 15 bases between. CDR3 protein: CASKRWRDSYEQYF. CDR3 DNA sequence: TGTGCCAGTAAGAGGTGGCGGGACTCCTACGAGCAGTACTTC.

The genes are TRBV5-1 and TRBJ2-7, with D possibly being TRBD2 (5 bases). This CDR3 is 16 amino acids long. Trimming pared 4 bases from V and 1 base from J, leaving 18 bases between. Per germline, CDR1 SGHRS and CDR2 YFSETQ. The CDR3 sequence: CASSPLRADDSYEQYF. The DNA for the CDR3 is TGCGCCAGCAGCCCTCTGAGGGCAGACGATTCCTACGAGCAGTACTTC. Complete variable domain (other parts from reference TRBV5-1 and TRBJ2-7): KAGVTQTPRYLIKTRGQQVTLSCSPISGHRSVSWYQQTPGQGLQFLFEYFSETQRNKGNFPGRFSGRQFSNSRSEMNVSTLELGDSALYLCASSPLRADDSYEQYFGPGTRLTVT.

In its sample, this clone was seen once. A much larger clone is a single base away; this may be a read error. The chain links TRBV2 to TRBJ2-7; D remains unclear. The CDR3 consists of 11 residues. V shed 3 bases and J shed 3 bases, with 3 bases lying between them. The germline gives CDR1 SNHLY, CDR2 FYNNEI. CDR3 in DNA: TGTGCCAGCAGTGAGGGCTACGAGCAGTACTTC. Amino acid sequence: CASSEGYEQYF.